This entry concerns a single T cell receptor beta chain. Its cognate antigen is unknown. These data originate in a study of shared clonotypes between healthy human individuals. For the study at large: A donor's plate count was three for CD4 naive and three for CD4 memory; CD8 naive had two and CD8 memory one. Study-level findings and limits: All-four-donor shared clonotypes had higher generation probabilities than non-shared clonotypes did. The study found about 5% of naive CD4 clonotypes shared across a few donors.

Naive CD8 cells comprised CD45RO-negative, CCR7-positively selected cells, excluding terminally differentiated effector memory CD45RA+ cells. Repertoires were generated with immunoSEQ multiplex PCR, while TCRdb's copy carries only in-frame clones and drops some. The sample has around 600,000 clones; about 98% are singletons. This TCR was recovered from a man in his thirties or forties in good health. Material for sequencing was naive CD8+ T cells sorted from blood.

This chain's CDR3 is CASSFSGFTDTQYF. The CDR3 region has the DNA TGTGCCAGCAGCTTCTCGGGGTTCACAGATACGCAGTATTTT. This chain links TRBV7-9 with TRBJ2-3, with D maybe TRBD2 (5 bases). Trimming stripped 3 bases from V and 2 bases from J, with 9 bases between. Germline V gene data show CDR1 as SEHNR and CDR2 as FQNEAQ (reference sequence). The CDR3 loop spans 14 amino acids.